A selection of T cell receptor beta chains follows, all from one sample in a study of CD8+CD57+ T cells in acquired aplastic anemia. One entry per CDR3 protein results from TCRdb running MiXCR on the reads. The sample shows around 200,000 distinct CDR3 sequences, approximately 48% of them seen only once. Sequenced material: sorted CD4+, CD8+, or CD8+CD57+ T cells (not recorded which) from PBMCs. These TCRs come from a human donor with aplastic anemia. Both conserved end residues are part of each CDR3.

V: TRBV6-1
CDR3: CASSVHINGNSPLHF

V: TRBV4-1
CDR3: CASSQTTNMNTEAFF

V: TRBV28
CDR3: CASTWAQVGDSPLHF

V: TRBV25-1
CDR3: CASSLSGEVDQPQHF

V: TRBV19
CDR3: CASSTGTGEDQPQHF

V: TRBV20-1
CDR3: CSAYLAERTDTQYF

V: TRBV11-2
CDR3: CASSPISGGPGDEQFF

V: TRBV4-1
CDR3: CAGSQDAFSLHF

V: TRBV25-1
CDR3: CASGTGQGVFNEQFF

V: TRBV2
CDR3: CASSGDAGTDTQYF

V: TRBV11-2
CDR3: CASSLGQSRGEQLF

V: TRBV5-4
CDR3: CASSLDSRVGPLLETQYF

V: TRBV6-1
CDR3: CASRAGFRETQYF

V: TRBV29-1
CDR3: CSGRWSTEAFF

V: TRBV12-3/TRBV12-4
CDR3: CASGNSGNTIYF

V: TRBV5-6
CDR3: CASSLNGGAGYEQYF

V: TRBV5-1
CDR3: CASSALAGANTGELFF

V: TRBV10-3
CDR3: CATHRDRTSYEQYF

V: TRBV12-5
CDR3: CASGDQTYEQYF

V: TRBV7-2
CDR3: CASRPDSYTDTQYF